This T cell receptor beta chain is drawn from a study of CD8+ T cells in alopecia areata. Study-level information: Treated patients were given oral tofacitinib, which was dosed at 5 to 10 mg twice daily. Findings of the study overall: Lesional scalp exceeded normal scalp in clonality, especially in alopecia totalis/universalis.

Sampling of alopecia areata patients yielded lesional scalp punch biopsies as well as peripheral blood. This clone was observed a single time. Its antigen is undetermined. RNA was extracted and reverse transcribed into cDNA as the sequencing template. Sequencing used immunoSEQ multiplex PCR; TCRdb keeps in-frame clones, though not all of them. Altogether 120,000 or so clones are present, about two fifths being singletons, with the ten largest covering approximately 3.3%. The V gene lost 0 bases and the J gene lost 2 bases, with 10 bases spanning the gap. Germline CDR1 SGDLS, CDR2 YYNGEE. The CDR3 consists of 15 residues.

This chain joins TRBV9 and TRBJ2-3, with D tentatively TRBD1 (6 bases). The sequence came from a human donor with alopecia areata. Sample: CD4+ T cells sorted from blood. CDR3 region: CASSVVGHNTDTQYF. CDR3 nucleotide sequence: TGTGCCAGCAGCGTAGTGGGACACAACACAGATACGCAGTATTTT. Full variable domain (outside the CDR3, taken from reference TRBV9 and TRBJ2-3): DSGVTQTPKHLITATGQRVTLRCSPRSGDLSVYWYQQSLDQGLQFLIQYYNGEERAKGNILERFSAQQFPDLHSELNLSSLELGDSALYFCASSVVGHNTDTQYFGPGTRLTVL.